The TCR beta chain under discussion was sequenced for a study of T cell repertoires in cytomegalovirus infection. TCRdb reprocessed the reads with MiXCR, giving one entry per CDR3 protein. Of about 250,000 distinct CDR3 sequences listed, approximately 15% are singletons. This sequence was found in a human donor in good health (CMV status not recorded). Some clones in this sample may be carry-over from other donors' samples. Sequencing was performed on CD8+ T cells from PBMCs.

CDR3 sequence (DNA): TGCAGTGCTAGATTACCCCAGACCGGGACTAGCGGGGGGGCCTACGAGCAGTACTTC. This gives the protein CSARLPQTGTSGGAYEQYF. The chain has TRBV20-1 and TRBJ2-7; 16 bases agree with TRBD2. The CDR3 runs to 19 residues. V lost 2 bases and J lost 2; bases outside the gene matches: 12. Germline values: CDR1 DFQATT, CDR2 SNEGSKA (reference sequence).